The 30 T cell receptor beta chains below come from one sample, sequenced in a study of T cell responses to AZD1222 COVID-19 vaccine. Generated by immunoSEQ multiplex PCR, the TCRdb table keeps only in-frame clones and is missing some. This sample yields about 160,000 clones, of which about 90% are seen a single time; about 1% belongs to the top ten. Sequencing used peripheral blood, obtained 28 days after the second AZD1222 dose. The source is an adult who received the AZD1222 COVID-19 vaccine.

This sequence joins TRBV5-1 and TRBJ1-1; D call uncertain. CDR3 length equals 12 residues. Trimming pared 0 bases from V and 7 bases from J, leaving 7 bases between. Germline-derived CDR1 and CDR2 are SGHRS and YFSETQ. CDR3 sequence (DNA): TGCGCCAGCAGCTTGGATGGGATTGAAGCTTTCTTT. Amino acid sequence: CASSLDGIEAFF. The whole variable domain, filled in from reference TRBV5-1 and TRBJ1-1, reads KAGVTQTPRYLIKTRGQQVTLSCSPISGHRSVSWYQQTPGQGLQFLFEYFSETQRNKGNFPGRFSGRQFSNSRSEMNVSTLELGDSALYLCASSLDGIEAFFGQGTRLTVV.

The chain carries TRBV19 and TRBJ1-1, with a tentative D call TRBD1 (6 bases). The CDR3 loop spans 13 amino acids. The germline V and J ends were trimmed by 5 bases and 6 bases, with 13 bases remaining between them. Per germline, CDR1 LNHDA and CDR2 SQIVND (reference sequence). In nucleotides, the CDR3 is TGTGCCAGTAGTCCGGGGGGCGTCGCTGAAGCTTTCTTT. Amino acids: CASSPGGVAEAFF.

The chain uses TRBV7-6 and TRBJ1-6, with 7 positions matching TRBD1. The germline gives CDR1 SGHVS, CDR2 FNYEAQ. The CDR3 totals 15 residues. V was pared by 1 base and J by 6 bases, with 3 bases of the junction left unmatched. The CDR3: CASSLGTGVNSPLHF. The CDR3 region has the DNA TGTGCCAGCAGCTTAGGCACAGGGGTTAATTCACCCCTCCACTTT.

The chain combines TRBV29-1 with TRBJ1-2, with a weak D call TRBD1 (5 bases). The length of the CDR3 is 12 residues. CDR1 and CDR2 (germline): SQVTM, ANQGSEA. Trimming took 3 bases from V and 8 from J, leaving 13 bases between them. DNA of the CDR3: TGCAGCGTTGATGGGGGATCGGGCGGCTACACCTTC. Translation gives CSVDGGSGGYTF.

This chain joins TRBV3-1 (or the pseudogene TRBV3-2) and TRBJ1-3, with D maybe TRBD1 (5 bases). Germline-derived CDR1 and CDR2 are LGHDT and YNNKEL (reference sequence). Trimming stripped 3 bases from V and 0 bases from J, with 15 bases between. There are 17 residues in the CDR3. Here the CDR3 DNA reads TGTGCCAGCAGCCAGCTTGGGGGGTTGCACTCTGGAAACACCATATATTTT. It specifies CASSQLGGLHSGNTIYF.

This chain uses TRBV6-5 with TRBJ1-1; maybe TRBD1 (5 bases). In germline, CDR1 is MNHEY, CDR2 SVGAGI. The CDR3 is 13 amino acids. The V gene lost 2 bases and the J gene lost 8 bases, with 12 bases spanning the gap. The chain's CDR3 is CASSYIIGGEAFF. CDR3 DNA: TGTGCCAGCAGTTACATTATCGGGGGAGAAGCTTTCTTT.

V is TRBV11-2 and J is TRBJ1-2; D gene ambiguous. Trimming removed 6 bases at V and 2 bases at J, with 10 bases between. Germline V gives CDR1 SGHAT, CDR2 FQNNGV. The CDR3 sequence is 13 residues long. CDR3 region: CASRSTNNYGYTF. The CDR3 bases are TGTGCCAGCAGATCCACTAACAACTATGGCTACACCTTC.

V usage is TRBV2 and J usage is TRBJ2-3; 12 bases align to TRBD1. Germline V gene lookup returns CDR1 SNHLY and CDR2 FYNNEI. With 7 bases clipped from V and 3 bases from J, the junction kept 2 bases outside the gene matches. The CDR3 loop spans 14 amino acids. The CDR3 protein is CASKGQGATDTQYF. The CDR3 nucleotides are TGTGCCAGCAAGGGACAGGGGGCGACAGATACGCAGTATTTT.

The chain combines TRBV9 with TRBJ2-1; D remains unclear. The CDR3 is made up of 13 amino acids. The germline V gene encodes CDR1 SGDLS and CDR2 YYNGEE. V was pared by 0 bases and J by 8 bases, with 9 bases between. CDR3 residues: CASSVDRVDEQFF. CDR3 DNA sequence: TGTGCCAGCAGCGTAGACCGGGTGGATGAGCAGTTCTTC.

The chain carries TRBV28 and TRBJ2-5; the D is unclear. This CDR3 comprises 11 residues. Trimming took 8 bases from V and 5 from J, leaving 9 bases between them. Germline V gives CDR1 MDHEN, CDR2 SYDVKM. The CDR3 here is CASQEWETQYF. The DNA for the CDR3 is TGTGCCAGCCAGGAATGGGAGACCCAGTACTTC.

The chain has TRBV6-5 and TRBJ1-6; the D is unclear. Germline lookup yields CDR1 MNHEY and CDR2 SVGAGI. With 5 bases removed from V and 9 bases from J, the gap between germline ends came to 8 bases. The CDR3 spans 12 residues. The CDR3 region is CASSPNRSPLHF. CDR3 nucleotides: TGTGCCAGCAGTCCCAACCGTTCACCCCTCCACTTT.

The chain has TRBV14 and TRBJ1-3, with a weak D call TRBD1 (5 bases). Trimming cost V 0 bases and J 2 bases, with 14 bases left between them. Germline lookup yields CDR1 SGHDN and CDR2 FVKESK. The CDR3 consists of 17 residues. The CDR3 protein is CASSQETRGPPGNTIYF. As DNA, the CDR3 is TGTGCCAGCAGCCAAGAAACGCGGGGACCCCCTGGAAACACCATATATTTT.

The chain recombines TRBV25-1 with TRBJ2-5; 8 bases line up with TRBD1. The CDR3 has 17 residues. J was trimmed by 5 bases and V by 1 base; bases with no gene match: 12. The germline V gene has CDR1 MGHDK and CDR2 SYGVNS. CDR3 sequence (DNA): TGTGCCAGCAGTGAATCGAGGAGGACAGGGTCTACGGAGACCCAGTACTTC. Protein sequence: CASSESRRTGSTETQYF.

The sample holds one count of this clone. In the same sample, other DNA sequences code for this CDR3. V and J are TRBV29-1 and TRBJ1-2; unclear D gene. The V gene's germline CDR1 is SQVTM and CDR2 ANQGSEA. V was trimmed by 1 base and J by 3 bases, leaving 6 bases between them. This CDR3 has 12 residues. In DNA, the CDR3 is TGCAGCGTTGAAGTGGCAGACTATGGCTACACCTTC. It specifies CSVEVADYGYTF.

CDR3 sequence reads: CAWRRGGFSYEQYF. For the CDR3, the DNA is TGTGCCTGGAGAAGGGGGGGCTTCTCCTACGAGCAGTACTTC. The chain has TRBV30 and TRBJ2-7, with D perhaps matching TRBD2 (7 bases). Germline V gene data show CDR1 as GTSNPN and CDR2 as SVGIG (reference sequence). The CDR3 totals 14 residues. Trimming removed 3 bases from V and 0 bases from J, with 12 bases in between. The variable domain in full, with the rest retrieved from reference TRBV30 and TRBJ2-7, is SQTIHQWPATLVQPVGSPLSLECTVEGTSNPNLYWYRQAAGRGLQLLFYSVGIGQISSEVPQNLSASRPQDRQFILSSKKLLLSDSGFYLCAWRRGGFSYEQYFGPGTRLTVT.

This chain links TRBV5-4 with TRBJ2-1; 11 bases are shared with TRBD2. Germline CDR1 is SGHNT and CDR2 is YYREEE (reference sequence). The junction had 4 bases not matched to a gene; V was cut back by 3 bases and J by 5 bases. The length of the CDR3 is 15 residues. CDR3 amino acids: CASSSRLAGNNEQFF. The CDR3 DNA sequence: TGTGCCAGCAGCTCCAGACTAGCGGGAAACAATGAGCAGTTCTTC.

The rearrangement uses TRBV30 and TRBJ1-5; D ambiguous. CDR1 is GTSNPN, CDR2 SVGIG, per germline (reference sequence). This CDR3 comprises 15 residues. V was cut by 3 bases and J by 1 base, with 13 bases left in between. The CDR3 sequence: CAWSTVGGSNQPQHF. The DNA for the CDR3 is TGTGCCTGGAGCACCGTCGGAGGGAGCAATCAGCCCCAGCATTTT.

This clone was seen just once. This chain joins TRBV12-5 and TRBJ2-1; TRBD1 matches at 9 bases. Per germline, CDR1 LGHNT and CDR2 FRNRAP. This CDR3 is built from 16 residues. J gave up 7 bases and V 5 bases, and 12 bases lay outside the gene matches. CDR3 coding DNA: TGTGCTAGTGGTCTCGGGGCCGGACAGGGGAAGAATGAGCAGTTCTTC. It is translated as CASGLGAGQGKNEQFF.

The chain employs TRBV7-8 and TRBJ2-7; maybe TRBD2 (7 bases). The V gene's germline CDR1 is SGHVS and CDR2 FQNEAQ. V was trimmed by 2 bases and J by 0 bases, leaving 14 bases between them. This CDR3 has 16 residues. In nucleotides, the CDR3 is TGTGCCAGCAGCTTACCCCTAGGGGGGGGCTCCTACGAGCAGTACTTC. Translation: CASSLPLGGGSYEQYF.

The chain is built from TRBV6-1 and TRBJ1-2; possibly TRBD1 for D (6 bases). The V gene's germline CDR1 is MNHNS and CDR2 SASEGT. The CDR3 is made up of 14 amino acids. Trimming took 2 bases from V and 5 from J, leaving 12 bases between them. CDR3 protein: CASSEWGGRYGYTF. CDR3 DNA: TGTGCCAGCAGTGAATGGGGGGGGCGGTATGGCTACACCTTC.

The chain recombines TRBV6-5 with TRBJ1-1, with D possibly TRBD1 on 6 matching bases. The CDR3 has 14 residues. Germline CDR1 MNHEY, CDR2 SVGAGI. V gave up 6 bases and J gave up 2 bases, with 13 bases separating them. The CDR3 is CASRLTGANTEAFF. DNA of the CDR3: TGTGCCAGCAGGCTGACAGGAGCCAACACTGAAGCTTTCTTT.

This clone showed up just a few times. Written as DNA, the CDR3 is TGTGCCAGCAGCCCCAGGTGGGGGAACACTGAAGCTTTCTTT. Translation: CASSPRWGNTEAFF. The chain employs TRBV9 and TRBJ1-1; D remains ambiguous. Trimming removed 4 bases from V and 1 base from J, with 11 bases in between. CDR3 length: 14 residues. Germline V gives CDR1 SGDLS, CDR2 YYNGEE. Full variable domain (rest looked up from reference TRBV9 and TRBJ1-1): DSGVTQTPKHLITATGQRVTLRCSPRSGDLSVYWYQQSLDQGLQFLIQYYNGEERAKGNILERFSAQQFPDLHSELNLSSLELGDSALYFCASSPRWGNTEAFFGQGTRLTVV.

CDR3 protein: CSAKRGNGYTF. CDR3 DNA sequence: TGCAGTGCTAAGAGGGGGAATGGCTACACCTTC. This rearrangement joins TRBV20-1 to TRBJ1-2, with D possibly matching TRBD1 (6 bases). V was pared by 4 bases and J by 6 bases, with 9 bases between. Germline V gene sequence: CDR1 DFQATT, CDR2 SNEGSKA (reference sequence). This CDR3 is 11 amino acids long.

The chain combines TRBV21-1 with TRBJ2-7; TRBD1, the table's D call, lacks a check against the DNA. TRBV21-1 is designated a pseudogene. The CDR3 totals 12 residues. CDR3 sequence (DNA): TGTGCCAGCCAGGGGCAAGAGAACGAGCAGTACTTC. Translating gives CASQGQENEQYF.

The J gene is TRBJ1-2, the V gene TRBV24-1; no definite D call. The V gene lost 7 bases and the J gene lost 3 bases, with 29 bases spanning the gap. The CDR3 consists of 19 residues. Looked up from germline, CDR1 is KGHDR and CDR2 is SFDVKD. In DNA form, the CDR3 reads TGTGCCACCAGCCTTGTGGGGAGGATTCGACCGAAGACGGACTATGGCTACACCTTC. Amino acid sequence: CATSLVGRIRPKTDYGYTF.

The CDR3 coding sequence is TGTGCCAGCAGTGAAGGTGTGAACACCGGACAAGAGACCCAGTACTTC. It encodes CASSEGVNTGQETQYF. This chain joins TRBV6-1 and TRBJ2-5; D is ambiguous. CDR1 and CDR2 (germline): MNHNS, SASEGT. Between the trimmed V and J ends, which lost 1 base and 2 bases, there was a span of 14 bases. The CDR3 has 16 amino acids.

This sequence joins TRBV24-1 and TRBJ2-7; D assignment may be TRBD1 or TRBD2 (5 bases each). Germline V gene data show CDR1 as KGHDR and CDR2 as SFDVKD. The CDR3 sequence is 14 residues long. The V end was cut by 9 bases, the J end by 9 bases, with 23 bases between. CDR3 protein: CATFPRRDPRRQYF. For the CDR3, the DNA is TGTGCCACCTTCCCGCGTCGGGACCCGCGCCGGCAGTACTTC.

The rearrangement uses TRBV5-5 and TRBJ1-5, with D unresolved. This CDR3 has 16 amino acids. Trimming shortened V by 1 base and J by 0 bases, and 11 bases separated the two germline ends. Germline V gene lookup returns CDR1 SGHKS and CDR2 YYEKEE (reference sequence). The CDR3 DNA sequence: TGTGCCAGCAGCTTGATTGCAGACACTAGCAATCAGCCCCAGCATTTT. It yields the protein CASSLIADTSNQPQHF.

This rearrangement joins TRBV20-1 to TRBJ1-5, with D maybe TRBD1 (6 bases). CDR3 length: 15 amino acids. Germline CDR1 reads DFQATT; CDR2 reads SNEGSKA (reference sequence). Trimming left V 3 bases short and J 6 bases short, with 18 bases between. The DNA of the CDR3 is TGCAGTGCTAGTAAAACACAGGGATACGGTCAGCCCCAGCATTTT. It encodes CSASKTQGYGQPQHF.

The V gene is TRBV13, the J gene TRBJ1-1, with D uncertain. V was trimmed by 2 bases and J by 5 bases, leaving 6 bases between them. The CDR3 extends over 12 amino acids. CDR1 is PRHDT and CDR2 is FYEKMQ in the germline V gene (reference sequence). The CDR3 nucleotides are TGTGCCAGCAGCTTATGGGGTACTGAAGCTTTCTTT. Translation: CASSLWGTEAFF.